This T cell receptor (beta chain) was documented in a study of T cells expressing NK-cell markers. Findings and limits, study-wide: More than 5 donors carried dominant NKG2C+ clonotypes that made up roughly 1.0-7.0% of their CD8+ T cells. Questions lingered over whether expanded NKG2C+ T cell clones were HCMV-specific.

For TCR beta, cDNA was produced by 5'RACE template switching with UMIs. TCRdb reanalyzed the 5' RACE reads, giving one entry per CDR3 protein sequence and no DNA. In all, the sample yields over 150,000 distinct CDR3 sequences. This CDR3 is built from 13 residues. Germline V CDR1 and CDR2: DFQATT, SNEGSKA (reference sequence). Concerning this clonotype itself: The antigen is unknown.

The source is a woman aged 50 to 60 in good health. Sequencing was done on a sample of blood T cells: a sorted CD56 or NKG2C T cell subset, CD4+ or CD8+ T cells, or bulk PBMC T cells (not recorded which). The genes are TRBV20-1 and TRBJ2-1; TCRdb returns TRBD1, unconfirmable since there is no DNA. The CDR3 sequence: CSARDLDSYEQFF.